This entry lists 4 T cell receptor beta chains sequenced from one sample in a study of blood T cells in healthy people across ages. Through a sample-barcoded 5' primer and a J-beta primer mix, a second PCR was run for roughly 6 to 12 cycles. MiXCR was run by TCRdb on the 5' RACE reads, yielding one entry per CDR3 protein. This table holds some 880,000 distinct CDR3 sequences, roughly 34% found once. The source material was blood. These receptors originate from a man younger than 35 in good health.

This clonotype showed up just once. The CDR3 DNA reads as TGTGCCAGCAGCCACCTCCCCAAGCGGGGGGTACCAGATACGCAGTATTTT. It encodes CASSHLPKRGVPDTQYF. V and J are TRBV6-6 and TRBJ2-3; 9 nucleotides align to TRBD2. The CDR3 has 17 amino acids. Germline V CDR1 and CDR2: MNHNY, SVGAGI (reference sequence). The V and J ends lost 6 bases and 4 bases, in that order; junction bases with no gene match: 14.

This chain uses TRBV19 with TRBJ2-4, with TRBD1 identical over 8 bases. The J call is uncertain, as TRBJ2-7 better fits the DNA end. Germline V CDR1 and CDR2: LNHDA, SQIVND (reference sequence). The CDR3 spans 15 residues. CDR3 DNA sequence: TGTGCCAGTAGTCCTCGGACAGGGATCTCCTACGAGCAGTACTTC. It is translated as CASSPRTGISYEQYF.

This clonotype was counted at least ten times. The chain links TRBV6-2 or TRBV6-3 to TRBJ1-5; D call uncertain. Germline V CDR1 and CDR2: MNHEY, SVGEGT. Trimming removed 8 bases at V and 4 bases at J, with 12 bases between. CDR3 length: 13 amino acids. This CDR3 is CASLQSFNQPQHF. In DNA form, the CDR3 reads TGTGCCAGCCTACAGAGTTTTAATCAGCCCCAGCATTTT.

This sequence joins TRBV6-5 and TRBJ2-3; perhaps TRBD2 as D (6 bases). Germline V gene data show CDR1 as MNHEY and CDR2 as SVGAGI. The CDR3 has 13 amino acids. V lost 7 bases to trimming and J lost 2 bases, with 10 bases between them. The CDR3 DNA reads TGTGCCAGCAACGGGGGAAACACAGATACGCAGTATTTT. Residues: CASNGGNTDTQYF.